One and the same sample provided the 25 T cell receptor beta chains below, sequenced in a study of long-term antiretroviral therapy in people with HIV. Samples were assayed with immunoSEQ v3.0 at survey level. The protocol was immunoSEQ multiplex PCR, while the TCRdb copy is restricted to in-frame clones and leaves out a portion. The sample records 38,000 or so clones, 65% to 90% being singletons. The sample here was unsorted PBMCs, taken 1.5 years after starting antiretroviral therapy. These receptors all come from a man aged 18 to 35 with HIV.

The chain couples TRBV27 to TRBJ2-7; TRBD2 matches at 14 bases. Losses at the gene ends were 4 bases for V and 6 bases for J; bases not matched to a gene: 11. The CDR3 runs to 17 residues. Germline V gene lookup returns CDR1 MNHEY and CDR2 SMNVEV (reference sequence). The CDR3 coding sequence is TGTGCCAGCAGTTCTCCGGGACTAGCGGGAGATTTTGGCGAGCAGTACTTC. As protein: CASSSPGLAGDFGEQYF.

The genes are TRBV2 and TRBJ1-1; D ambiguous. Germline lookup yields CDR1 SNHLY and CDR2 FYNNEI. Trimming stripped 7 bases from V and 0 bases from J, with 9 bases between. CDR3 size: 13 residues. CDR3 sequence (DNA): TGTGCCAGCAATTCTGACATGAACACTGAAGCTTTCTTT. The encoded protein is CASNSDMNTEAFF.

The genes are TRBV4-3 and TRBJ2-1, with 13 nucleotides matching TRBD2. The CDR3 covers 15 residues. Germline loops: CDR1 LGHNA, CDR2 YSLEER. Unmatched junction bases numbered 0, after V lost 4 bases and J lost 3 bases. CDR3 sequence: CASSRTSGGYNEQFF. For the CDR3, the DNA is TGCGCCAGCAGCCGGACTAGCGGGGGCTACAATGAGCAGTTCTTC.

The gene calls are TRBV6-1 and TRBJ1-3; D is unclear. The CDR3 consists of 15 residues. V was pared by 5 bases and J by 0 bases, with 11 bases between. The germline V gene has CDR1 MNHNS and CDR2 SASEGT. CDR3 loop: CASSPRRTSGNTIYF. CDR3 nucleotides: TGTGCCAGCAGTCCACGCCGGACCTCTGGAAACACCATATATTTT.

The chain joins TRBV7-8 to TRBJ2-2, with TRBD2 identical over 8 bases. The V segment lost 1 base and the J segment 0 bases; nucleotides outside the gene matches: 10. Germline CDR1 reads SGHVS; CDR2 reads FQNEAQ. CDR3 length: 19 residues. CDR3 nucleotides: TGTGCCAGCAGCTTAGTAAGTCCGGCGACTAGCGCGAACACCGGGGAGCTGTTTTTT. Translated: CASSLVSPATSANTGELFF.

The chain uses TRBV18 and TRBJ2-7; D may be TRBD1 or TRBD2 (5 bases each). V was shortened by 2 bases and J by 11 bases, with 16 bases between the two germline ends. From germline, CDR1 is KGHSH and CDR2 LQKENI. The length of the CDR3 is 13 residues. The CDR3 region is CASSPGEGRWEYF. DNA of the CDR3: TGTGCCAGCTCACCAGGCGAGGGGCGGTGGGAGTACTTC.

The chain joins TRBV19 to TRBJ2-3; D might be TRBD2 (5 bases). This CDR3 is 15 amino acids long. V was cut by 5 bases and J by 2 bases, with 14 bases left in between. Germline V gene data show CDR1 as LNHDA and CDR2 as SQIVND (reference sequence). The chain's CDR3 is CASSRGDGYTDTQYF. The CDR3 coding sequence is TGTGCCAGTAGTCGGGGTGACGGATACACAGATACGCAGTATTTT. The complete variable domain, with remaining parts taken from reference TRBV19 and TRBJ2-3, reads DGGITQSPKYLFRKEGQNVTLSCEQNLNHDAMYWYRQDPGQGLRLIYYSQIVNDFQKGDIAEGYSVSREKKESFPLTVTSAQKNPTAFYLCASSRGDGYTDTQYFGPGTRLTVL.

This chain uses TRBV18 with TRBJ2-6; D possibly matches TRBD1 or TRBD2 (5 bases each). This CDR3 has 16 residues. With 4 bases removed from V and 1 base from J, the gap between germline ends came to 11 bases. The germline gives CDR1 KGHSH, CDR2 LQKENI. The CDR3 loop is CASSLTWGSGANVLTF. CDR3 nucleotides: TGTGCCAGCTCACTAACCTGGGGGTCTGGGGCCAACGTCCTGACTTTC.

The J gene is TRBJ2-1, the V gene TRBV28, with a weak D call TRBD2 (5 bases). The CDR3 loop spans 16 amino acids. Trimming cost V 3 bases and J 4 bases, with 16 bases left between them. Germline V gene lookup returns CDR1 MDHEN and CDR2 SYDVKM. The CDR3 DNA is TGTGCCAGCAGTTTGATACGGGATTTAGGTTACAATGAGCAGTTCTTC. The encoded protein is CASSLIRDLGYNEQFF.

The CDR3 DNA follows: TGTGCCAGCAGCCCTGGCTCAGGGGTTAGCAATCAGCCCCAGCATTTT. Amino acid sequence: CASSPGSGVSNQPQHF. The V and J genes are TRBV5-8 and TRBJ1-5; maybe TRBD1 (6 bases). The germline V gene encodes CDR1 SGHTS and CDR2 YDEGEE. This CDR3 contains 16 residues. Between the trimmed V and J ends, which lost 4 bases and 0 bases, there was a span of 14 bases.

The chain uses TRBV19 and TRBJ1-5, with D uncertain. CDR1 is LNHDA, CDR2 SQIVND, per germline (reference sequence). The CDR3 contains 13 residues. Trimming shortened V by 7 bases and J by 2 bases, and 9 bases separated the two germline ends. The CDR3 nucleotides are TGTGCCAGTAAAGGTTCAGGCAATCAGCCCCAGCATTTT. Translating it yields CASKGSGNQPQHF. Drawing the rest from reference TRBV19 and TRBJ1-5, the complete variable domain is DGGITQSPKYLFRKEGQNVTLSCEQNLNHDAMYWYRQDPGQGLRLIYYSQIVNDFQKGDIAEGYSVSREKKESFPLTVTSAQKNPTAFYLCASKGSGNQPQHFGDGTRLSIL.

The rearrangement uses TRBV14 and TRBJ1-4; no firm D call. Trimming took off 4 bases at V and 8 bases at J, with 11 bases between the two ends. The length of the CDR3 is 13 residues. Germline V gives CDR1 SGHDN, CDR2 FVKESK. CDR3 sequence reads: CASSPRSREKLFF. CDR3 coding DNA: TGTGCCAGCAGCCCAAGATCTCGGGAAAAACTGTTTTTT.

V is TRBV15 and J is TRBJ2-1; maybe TRBD2 (6 bases). V gave up 5 bases and J gave up 5 bases, with 16 bases separating them. From germline, CDR1 is LNHNV and CDR2 YYDKDF (reference sequence). This CDR3 has 15 amino acids. The CDR3 bases are TGTGCCACCAGCTTGGGGGGACTCCCGAACAATGAGCAGTTCTTC. It yields the protein CATSLGGLPNNEQFF.

The J gene is TRBJ2-3, the V gene TRBV19; 9 bases match TRBD1. CDR3 size: 16 residues. From germline, CDR1 is LNHDA and CDR2 SQIVND (reference sequence). V lost 5 bases to trimming and J lost 4 bases; unmatched junction nucleotides: 10. The CDR3 region has the DNA TGTGCCAGTAGTGCTGCCGGGACAGGGAGGCCAGATACGCAGTATTTT. The encoded protein is CASSAAGTGRPDTQYF.

This clone appeared a single time. This rearrangement joins TRBV28 to TRBJ1-2; TRBD1 matches at 9 bases. Germline V lookup: CDR1 MDHEN, CDR2 SYDVKM. The junction had 11 bases not matched to a gene; V was cut back by 8 bases and J by 4 bases. The CDR3 length is 15 residues. CDR3 protein: CASSFTGGRGYGYTF. The CDR3 DNA reads as TGTGCCAGCTCTTTTACAGGGGGCAGAGGCTATGGCTACACCTTC.

The rearrangement links TRBV10-2 to TRBJ2-1; 14 bases map to TRBD2. V lost 3 bases, J lost 1 base, and 8 bases stayed unmatched. From germline, CDR1 is WSHSY and CDR2 SAAADI. This CDR3 has 19 amino acids. The CDR3 DNA sequence: TGCGCCAGCAGTGAACCGGGACTAGCGGGAGTAGTATCCTACAATGAGCAGTTCTTC. Protein: CASSEPGLAGVVSYNEQFF.

In DNA, the CDR3 is TGTGCCAGCAGCTTAGAGAGGGTGACAGATACGCAGTATTTT. This gives the protein CASSLERVTDTQYF. The J gene is TRBJ2-3, the V gene TRBV7-2; tentative D call: TRBD2 (5 bases). CDR1 is SGHTA, CDR2 FQGNSA, per germline. The CDR3 contains 14 residues. V dropped 1 base and J dropped 3 bases, with 8 bases sitting between them.

This rearrangement joins TRBV5-1 to TRBJ2-7; TRBD2 is a possible D gene (5 bases). CDR3 length: 17 residues. Trimming took off 0 bases at V and 1 base at J, with 17 bases between the two ends. Germline CDR1 SGHRS, CDR2 YFSETQ. CDR3 nucleotides: TGCGCCAGCAGCTTGGCCAGAGGTGGGCCGGGATCCTACGAGCAGTACTTC. As protein: CASSLARGGPGSYEQYF.

This sequence joins TRBV19 and TRBJ1-3, with D hard to call. CDR1 and CDR2 (germline): LNHDA, SQIVND (reference sequence). This CDR3 spans 15 amino acids. V shed 3 bases and J shed 0 bases, with 9 bases lying between them. In DNA, the CDR3 is TGTGCCAGTAGTATCTACGGCAACTCTGGAAACACCATATATTTT. Encoded protein: CASSIYGNSGNTIYF.

The V gene is TRBV18, the J gene TRBJ2-7, with D maybe TRBD1 (6 bases). V was trimmed by 8 bases and J by 3 bases, leaving 20 bases between them. CDR1 is KGHSH and CDR2 is LQKENI in the germline V gene. The CDR3 is 15 residues long. The CDR3 DNA sequence: TGTGCCAGCAACCGTGATCAGGGGTTAGGCTACGAGCAGTACTTC. Encoded protein: CASNRDQGLGYEQYF.

The chain employs TRBV18 and TRBJ1-3, with 7 bases aligning to TRBD1. J lost 2 bases, V lost 5 bases, and 9 bases had no gene match. The length of the CDR3 is 16 residues. Germline V gene data show CDR1 as KGHSH and CDR2 as LQKENI. In DNA, the CDR3 is TGTGCCAGCTCAGTCCGGGACAGCATTACTGGAAACACCATATATTTT. This translates into CASSVRDSITGNTIYF.

V is TRBV19 and J is TRBJ2-2, with a possible D match to TRBD1 (6 bases). Germline V gene lookup returns CDR1 LNHDA and CDR2 SQIVND (reference sequence). The CDR3 is 15 residues long. V was shortened by 4 bases and J by 5 bases, with 14 bases between the two germline ends. CDR3 region: CASSNMNRVTGELFF. The CDR3 DNA is TGTGCCAGTAGTAATATGAACAGGGTAACCGGGGAGCTGTTTTTT.

This chain links TRBV5-6 with TRBJ2-3; D is undetermined. Germline V lookup: CDR1 SGHDT, CDR2 YYEEEE. V gave up 2 bases and J gave up 5 bases, with 6 bases separating them. CDR3 length: 12 amino acids. The CDR3 DNA sequence: TGTGCCAGCAGCTTAAGGGTAGATACGCAGTATTTT. Amino acids: CASSLRVDTQYF.

V is TRBV28 and J is TRBJ2-3, with D possibly being TRBD1 or TRBD2 (7 bases each). In germline, CDR1 is MDHEN, CDR2 SYDVKM. The ends were cut back, 5 bases at V and 3 bases at J, with 18 bases in the middle. CDR3 length: 16 amino acids. The CDR3 reads CASSVTGEGGTDTQYF. The CDR3 region has the DNA TGTGCCAGCAGTGTAACAGGGGAGGGTGGGACAGATACGCAGTATTTT. Variable domain in full (rest from reference TRBV28 and TRBJ2-3): DVKVTQSSRYLVKRTGEKVFLECVQDMDHENMFWYRQDPGLGLRLIYFSYDVKMKEKGDIPEGYSVSREKKERFSLILESASTNQTSMYLCASSVTGEGGTDTQYFGPGTRLTVL.

This clone was seen a handful of times. This sequence joins TRBV6-5 and TRBJ1-2; no definite D call. The CDR3 runs to 13 residues. Trimming removed 6 bases from V and 1 base from J, with 9 bases in between. Germline loops: CDR1 MNHEY, CDR2 SVGAGI. In DNA, the CDR3 is TGTGCCAGCAGAGGCCAGCATAACTATGGCTACACCTTC. This codes for CASRGQHNYGYTF.